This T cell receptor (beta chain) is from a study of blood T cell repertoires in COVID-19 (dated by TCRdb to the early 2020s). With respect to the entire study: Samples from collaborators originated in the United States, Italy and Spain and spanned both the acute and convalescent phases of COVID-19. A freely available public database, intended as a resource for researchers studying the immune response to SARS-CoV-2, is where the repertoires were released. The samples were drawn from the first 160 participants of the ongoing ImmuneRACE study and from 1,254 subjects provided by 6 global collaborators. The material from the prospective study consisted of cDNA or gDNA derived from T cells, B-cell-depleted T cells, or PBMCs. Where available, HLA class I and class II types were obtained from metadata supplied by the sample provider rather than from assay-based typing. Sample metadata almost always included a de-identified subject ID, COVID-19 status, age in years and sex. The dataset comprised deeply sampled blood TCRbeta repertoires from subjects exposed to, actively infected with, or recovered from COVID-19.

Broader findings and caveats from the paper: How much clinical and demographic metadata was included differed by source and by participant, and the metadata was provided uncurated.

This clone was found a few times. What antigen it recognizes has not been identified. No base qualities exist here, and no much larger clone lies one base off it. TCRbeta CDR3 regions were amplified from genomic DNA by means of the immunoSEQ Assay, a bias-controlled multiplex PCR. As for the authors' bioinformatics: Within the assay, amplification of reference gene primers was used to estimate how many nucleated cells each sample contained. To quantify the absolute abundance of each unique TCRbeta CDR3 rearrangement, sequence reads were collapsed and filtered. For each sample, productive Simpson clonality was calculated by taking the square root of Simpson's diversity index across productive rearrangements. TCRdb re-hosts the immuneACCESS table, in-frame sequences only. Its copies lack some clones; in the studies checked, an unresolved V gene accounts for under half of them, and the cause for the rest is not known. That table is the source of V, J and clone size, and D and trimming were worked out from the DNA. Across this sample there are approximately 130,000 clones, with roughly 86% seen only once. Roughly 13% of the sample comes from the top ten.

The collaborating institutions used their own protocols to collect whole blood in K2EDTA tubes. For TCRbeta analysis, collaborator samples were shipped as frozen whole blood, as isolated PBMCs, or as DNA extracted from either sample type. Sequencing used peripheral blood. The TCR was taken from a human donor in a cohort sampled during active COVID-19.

The nucleotide sequence reads TGTGCCAGCAGCTTAGCAGGACAGGGGGATTTCGACGAGCAGTACTTC. Its protein reads: CASSLAGQGDFDEQYF. The chain is assembled from TRBV7-9 and TRBJ2-7; 10 junctional bases match TRBD1. According to the germline V gene (reference sequence), CDR1 reads SEHNR and CDR2 reads FQNEAQ. Ends trimmed: V by 0 bases, J by 5 bases; bases unmatched to a gene: 7. The cysteine opens and the phenylalanine closes a CDR3 of 16 amino acids. The entry retains the CDR3 DNA only, 48 bases that are in frame from base 1.